One sample yielded the 31 T cell receptor beta chains listed below, sequenced in a study of CD8+ T cells in alopecia areata. Sequencing relied on a cDNA template that was reverse transcribed from extracted RNA. The assay was immunoSEQ multiplex PCR, and TCRdb's table has in-frame clones only and misses some. The sample lists approximately 110,000 clones; 56% were seen once. Treatment described: oral pan-JAK inhibitor, 5-10 mg twice daily. The sequences come from CD4+ T cells sorted from blood, collected at week 24, from a patient treated with tofacitinib. Receptor source: a human donor with alopecia areata.

The V and J genes are TRBV29-1 and TRBJ1-1, with D perhaps TRBD1 (6 bases). V lost 0 bases, J lost 3 bases, and 11 bases lay in between. The CDR3 sequence is 14 residues long. Germline loops: CDR1 SQVTM, CDR2 ANQGSEA. The DNA for the CDR3 is TGCAGCGTTGAAGAGTACAGGGCGGACACTGAAGCTTTCTTT. It is translated as CSVEEYRADTEAFF.

The chain recombines TRBV4-3 with TRBJ1-2; weak D call: TRBD1 (6 bases). This CDR3 has 13 amino acids. V gave up 4 bases and J gave up 0 bases, with 6 bases separating them. Germline loops: CDR1 LGHNA, CDR2 YSLEER. The CDR3 is CASSRQANYGYTF. The CDR3 DNA is TGCGCCAGCAGCCGACAGGCTAACTATGGCTACACCTTC.

This chain uses TRBV4-2 with TRBJ2-7; unclear D gene. CDR1 is LGHNA, CDR2 YNFKEQ, per germline. V lost 1 base to trimming and J lost 6 bases, with 10 bases between them. This CDR3 region has 13 residues. In DNA form, the CDR3 reads TGTGCCAGCAGCCAAGCTGAGCGAAGCGAGCAGTACTTC. Its translation: CASSQAERSEQYF.

The rearrangement joins TRBV7-9 to TRBJ2-1; unclear D gene. V was clipped by 5 bases and J by 8 bases, with 10 bases between them. CDR1 and CDR2 from the germline V gene are SEHNR and FQNEAQ (reference sequence). The CDR3 covers 12 residues. The CDR3 coding sequence is TGTGCCAGCAGCCCCATCTCGGATGAGCAGTTCTTC. Amino acids: CASSPISDEQFF.

This chain uses TRBV5-1 with TRBJ1-6, with D possibly matching TRBD1 (5 bases). Trimming shortened V by 8 bases and J by 12 bases, and 24 bases separated the two germline ends. Germline V lookup: CDR1 SGHRS, CDR2 YFSETQ. The CDR3 has 15 amino acids. The DNA of the CDR3 is TGCGCCAGTCACCGTACGGGGGGAGGTATGGAACCCCTCCACTTT. Translation gives CASHRTGGGMEPLHF.

The chain couples TRBV5-1 to TRBJ1-2, with 8 bases aligning to TRBD1. After removal of 4 bases from V and 7 bases from J, the junction contained 12 bases not matched to a gene. The length of the CDR3 is 15 residues. CDR1 is SGHRS, CDR2 YFSETQ, per germline. The CDR3 DNA sequence: TGCGCCAGCAGCCCGGGGGCGGACAGGGTGCGTGGCTACACCTTC. This translates into CASSPGADRVRGYTF. The whole variable domain, remainder taken from reference TRBV5-1 and TRBJ1-2, is KAGVTQTPRYLIKTRGQQVTLSCSPISGHRSVSWYQQTPGQGLQFLFEYFSETQRNKGNFPGRFSGRQFSNSRSEMNVSTLELGDSALYLCASSPGADRVRGYTFGSGTRLTVV.

The chain has TRBV5-6 and TRBJ2-3, with 9 nucleotides matching TRBD2. Germline CDR1 and CDR2: SGHDT and YYEEEE. V lost 0 bases, J lost 6 bases, and 5 bases stayed unmatched. The CDR3 sequence is 15 residues long. The CDR3 here is CASSLGGGAHDTQYF. In DNA, the CDR3 is TGTGCCAGCAGCTTGGGCGGGGGGGCGCACGATACGCAGTATTTT.

This clone has only a few counts. The rearrangement joins TRBV4-3 to TRBJ2-5; D might be TRBD2 (6 bases). CDR1 LGHNA and CDR2 YSLEER come from the germline V gene. The V gene lost 0 bases and the J gene lost 4 bases, with 9 bases spanning the gap. This CDR3 is 14 amino acids long. The CDR3 sequence is CASSQDPEGETQYF. The DNA of the CDR3 is TGCGCCAGCAGCCAAGACCCGGAGGGAGAGACCCAGTACTTC.

The CDR3 is CASSPSGIEAFF. The CDR3 nucleotides read TGTGCCAGCAGTCCGTCAGGTATAGAAGCTTTCTTT. The chain is built from TRBV6-6 and TRBJ1-1; D uncertain. Germline lookup yields CDR1 MNHNY and CDR2 SVGAGI (reference sequence). V shed 5 bases and J shed 8 bases, with 12 bases lying between them. The CDR3 is made up of 12 amino acids.

This chain connects TRBV6-5 to TRBJ1-2; TRBD1 aligns across 8 bases. CDR1 MNHEY and CDR2 SVGAGI come from the germline V gene. V dropped 5 bases and J dropped 8; count of bases not matched to a gene: 7. The CDR3 extends over 13 amino acids. As DNA, the CDR3 is TGTGCCAGCAGTCCGACAGGGGAAGTCGGCTACACCTTC. Protein: CASSPTGEVGYTF.

This clone was seen more than once but under ten times. The chain recombines TRBV5-1 with TRBJ2-7; 9 bases are a match to TRBD1. The CDR3 is 16 residues long. CDR1 SGHRS and CDR2 YFSETQ come from the germline V gene. The trim removed 4 bases at V and 6 bases at J, leaving 14 bases unmatched. The chain's CDR3 is CASSPGGGTGILEQYF. The CDR3, as DNA: TGCGCCAGCAGCCCCGGAGGAGGGACAGGGATCCTCGAGCAGTACTTC.

The chain is built from TRBV25-1 and TRBJ2-5; D unresolved. V shed 2 bases and J shed 4 bases, with 11 bases lying between them. This CDR3 contains 14 residues. Germline V lookup: CDR1 MGHDK, CDR2 SYGVNS. CDR3 nucleotide sequence: TGTGCCAGCAGTGAAATGAGACGAGGAGAGACCCAGTACTTC. Translating it yields CASSEMRRGETQYF.

This chain uses TRBV9 with TRBJ1-1; a weak D match, TRBD1 (5 bases). V lost 1 base and J lost 0, with 16 bases in between. Germline V gene sequence: CDR1 SGDLS, CDR2 YYNGEE. CDR3 size: 17 residues. The CDR3 nucleotides are TGTGCCAGCAGCGTATTGGCCCCCGGGGCCGTGAACACTGAAGCTTTCTTT. Residues: CASSVLAPGAVNTEAFF.

The J gene is TRBJ2-3, the V gene TRBV27; D possibly corresponds to TRBD1 (6 bases). The CDR3 length is 16 residues. With 5 bases removed from V and 0 bases from J, the gap between germline ends came to 15 bases. CDR1 is MNHEY and CDR2 is SMNVEV in the germline V gene (reference sequence). The CDR3 spells CASSPWTAASTDTQYF. The CDR3 DNA follows: TGTGCCAGCAGTCCTTGGACAGCAGCTAGCACAGATACGCAGTATTTT.

V and J are TRBV2 and TRBJ1-2; tentative D call: TRBD1 (6 bases). This CDR3 region has 14 residues. V lost 2 bases and J lost 6, with 13 bases in between. In germline, CDR1 is SNHLY, CDR2 FYNNEI. The CDR3 nucleotides are TGTGCCAGCAGTGAAAGAAGGGGGTATGATGGCTACACCTTC. This codes for CASSERRGYDGYTF.

This chain links TRBV30 with TRBJ1-5; no firm D call. Looked up from germline, CDR1 is GTSNPN and CDR2 is SVGIG (reference sequence). V was cut by 2 bases and J by 7 bases, with 12 bases left in between. The CDR3 runs to 13 residues. The CDR3 sequence: CAWSPSQGQPQHF. Written as DNA, the CDR3 is TGTGCCTGGAGTCCGTCGCAAGGGCAGCCCCAGCATTTT.

The rearrangement joins TRBV6-6 to TRBJ2-6; no clear D gene. The ends were cut back, 4 bases at V and 1 base at J, with 8 bases in the middle. CDR1 and CDR2 from the germline V gene are MNHNY and SVGAGI (reference sequence). The length of the CDR3 is 15 residues. The CDR3 here is CASSSDDSGANVLTF. The CDR3 DNA reads as TGTGCCAGCAGTTCTGACGATTCTGGGGCCAACGTCCTGACTTTC.

In its sample, this clone was seen a few times. The genes are TRBV19 and TRBJ1-2; 7 bases line up with TRBD1. The trim removed 11 bases at V and 8 bases at J, leaving 14 bases unmatched. The CDR3 loop spans 13 amino acids. The germline V gene has CDR1 LNHDA and CDR2 SQIVND (reference sequence). The CDR3 sequence: CAGLGEGAQGYTF. The DNA for the CDR3 is TGTGCCGGCCTTGGTGAGGGGGCGCAAGGCTACACCTTC.

This clone appeared once. This chain links TRBV18 with TRBJ1-2, with 8 bases fitting TRBD1. V trimming: 6 bases; J trimming: 1 base; junction bases outside the gene matches: 4. Germline V lookup: CDR1 KGHSH, CDR2 LQKENI. The CDR3 totals 14 residues. The DNA of the CDR3 is TGTGCCAGCTCCCACGGACAGGGTAACTATGGCTACACCTTC. This translates into CASSHGQGNYGYTF.

This clone has only a few counts. The chain carries TRBV6-6 and TRBJ2-7; 8 bases align to TRBD1. Germline V gene lookup returns CDR1 MNHNY and CDR2 SVGAGI (reference sequence). Germline trimming cut 4 bases from V and 1 base from J; bases unmatched to any gene: 3. This CDR3 comprises 14 residues. The CDR3 loop reads CASSSGTGSYEQYF. The CDR3 DNA sequence: TGTGCCAGCAGTTCCGGGACAGGTTCCTACGAGCAGTACTTC.

This chain uses TRBV30 with TRBJ1-2; D is unresolved. Per the germline V gene, CDR1 is GTSNPN and CDR2 is SVGIG (reference sequence). V was cut by 1 base and J by 1 base, with 7 bases left in between. The CDR3 is 13 amino acids. CDR3 bases: TGTGCCTGGAGTGGCGGGGTTAACTATGGCTACACCTTC. Translated: CAWSGGVNYGYTF.

This clone was seen more than once but under ten times. The chain uses TRBV19 and TRBJ1-5; no definite D call. Trimming stripped 1 base from V and 2 bases from J, with 3 bases between. Germline CDR1 reads LNHDA; CDR2 reads SQIVND (reference sequence). CDR3 length equals 13 residues. CDR3 bases: TGTGCCAGTAGTATAGTTGGCAATCAGCCCCAGCATTTT. Protein: CASSIVGNQPQHF.

The chain couples TRBV7-9 to TRBJ2-1; unclear D gene. Germline-derived CDR1 and CDR2 are SEHNR and FQNEAQ (reference sequence). V lost 1 base and J 9 bases, leaving 10 bases between the germline ends. The CDR3 has 13 residues. CDR3 sequence: CASSLEDGSEQFF. For the CDR3, the DNA is TGTGCCAGCAGCTTAGAAGATGGAAGTGAGCAGTTCTTC.

This clone was seen only a few times. The chain has TRBV7-9 and TRBJ2-7; D is unclear. CDR3 size: 13 residues. The V end was cut by 2 bases, the J end by 0 bases, with 5 bases between. CDR1 SEHNR and CDR2 FQNEAQ come from the germline V gene (reference sequence). CDR3 DNA: TGTGCCAGCAGCTTAAGAGGCTCCTACGAGCAGTACTTC. This sequence encodes CASSLRGSYEQYF.

The table lists this clone with a few counts. CDR3 sequence (DNA): TGTGCCAGCTCCTCTGGCGTGGTTCTTAATCAGCCCCAGCATTTT. Its translation: CASSSGVVLNQPQHF. This rearrangement joins TRBV18 to TRBJ1-5; D remains ambiguous. Germline assignment: CDR1 KGHSH and CDR2 LQKENI. The CDR3 has 15 residues. The ends were cut back, 6 bases at V and 4 bases at J, with 16 bases in the middle.

This clone was detected a few times. The CDR3 bases are TGCGCCAGCAGCAGGACAGGGGGCTCCTACAATGAGCAGTTCTTC. Residues: CASSRTGGSYNEQFF. V is TRBV4-1 and J is TRBJ2-1; TRBD1 matches 10 bases. The CDR3 runs 15 residues. The junction had 1 base not matched to a gene; V was cut back by 5 bases and J by 0 bases. Germline lookup yields CDR1 MGHRA and CDR2 YSYEKL.

CDR3 DNA sequence: TGTGCCCGGGGGAGGGAATCTGGGGCCAACGTCCTGACTTTC. It yields the protein CARGRESGANVLTF. V usage is TRBV30 and J usage is TRBJ2-6; 7 bases match TRBD2. This CDR3 comprises 14 residues. Germline CDR1 reads GTSNPN; CDR2 reads SVGIG (reference sequence). Losses at the gene ends were 8 bases for V and 1 base for J; bases not matched to a gene: 5.

The chain has TRBV30 and TRBJ1-2, with D maybe TRBD1 (6 bases). Per the germline V gene, CDR1 is GTSNPN and CDR2 is SVGIG (reference sequence). With 5 bases removed from V and 2 bases from J, the gap between germline ends came to 12 bases. The CDR3 is 13 residues long. Here the CDR3 DNA reads TGTGCCTGGCGGGGGGCAGGAAACTATGGCTACACCTTC. Residues: CAWRGAGNYGYTF.

The chain couples TRBV7-9 to TRBJ2-5, with 7 bases fitting TRBD2. This CDR3 spans 15 amino acids. The germline V gene has CDR1 SEHNR and CDR2 FQNEAQ (reference sequence). V was clipped by 4 bases and J by 5 bases; unmatched bases: 10. DNA for the CDR3: TGTGCCAGCAGCTCCGGACTAGGGAATTCGGAGACCCAGTACTTC. Its translation is CASSSGLGNSETQYF. Looking up the rest from reference TRBV7-9 and TRBJ2-5 gives the full variable domain: DTGVSQNPRHKITKRGQNVTFRCDPISEHNRLYWYRQTLGQGPEFLTYFQNEAQLEKSRLLSDRFSAERPKGSFSTLEIQRTEQGDSAMYLCASSSGLGNSETQYFGPGTRLLVL.

The chain is built from TRBV4-3 and TRBJ2-5; 11 nucleotides line up with TRBD2. Unmatched junction bases numbered 3, after V lost 1 base and J lost 5 bases. This CDR3 is built from 15 residues. Germline-derived CDR1 and CDR2 are LGHNA and YSLEER. CDR3 bases: TGCGCCAGCAGCCAAGGACTAGCGGGGTTGGAGACCCAGTACTTC. Residues: CASSQGLAGLETQYF.

The rearrangement links TRBV9 to TRBJ2-5; D perhaps matches TRBD2 (6 bases). The CDR3 has 14 amino acids. The germline V gene has CDR1 SGDLS and CDR2 YYNGEE. The V end was cut by 0 bases, the J end by 2 bases, with 8 bases between. The CDR3 is CASSVVAGQETQYF. CDR3 coding DNA: TGTGCCAGCAGCGTAGTTGCGGGGCAAGAGACCCAGTACTTC.